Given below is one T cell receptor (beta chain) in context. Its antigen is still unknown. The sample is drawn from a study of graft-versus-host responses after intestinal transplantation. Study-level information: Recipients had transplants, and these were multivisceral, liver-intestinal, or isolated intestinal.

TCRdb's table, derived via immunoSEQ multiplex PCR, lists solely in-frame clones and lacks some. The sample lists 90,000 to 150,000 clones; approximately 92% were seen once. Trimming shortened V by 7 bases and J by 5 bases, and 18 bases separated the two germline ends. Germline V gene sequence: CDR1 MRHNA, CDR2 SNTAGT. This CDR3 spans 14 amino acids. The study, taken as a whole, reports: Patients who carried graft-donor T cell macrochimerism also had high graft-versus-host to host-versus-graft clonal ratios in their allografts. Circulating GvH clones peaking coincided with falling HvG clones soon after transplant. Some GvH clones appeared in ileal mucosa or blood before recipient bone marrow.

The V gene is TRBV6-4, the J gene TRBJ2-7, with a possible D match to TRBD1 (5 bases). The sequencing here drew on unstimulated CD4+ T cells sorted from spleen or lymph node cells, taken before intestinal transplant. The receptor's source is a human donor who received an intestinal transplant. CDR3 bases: TGTGCCAGCAACCGTAGACAGATCCCGGACGAGCAGTACTTC. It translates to CASNRRQIPDEQYF.